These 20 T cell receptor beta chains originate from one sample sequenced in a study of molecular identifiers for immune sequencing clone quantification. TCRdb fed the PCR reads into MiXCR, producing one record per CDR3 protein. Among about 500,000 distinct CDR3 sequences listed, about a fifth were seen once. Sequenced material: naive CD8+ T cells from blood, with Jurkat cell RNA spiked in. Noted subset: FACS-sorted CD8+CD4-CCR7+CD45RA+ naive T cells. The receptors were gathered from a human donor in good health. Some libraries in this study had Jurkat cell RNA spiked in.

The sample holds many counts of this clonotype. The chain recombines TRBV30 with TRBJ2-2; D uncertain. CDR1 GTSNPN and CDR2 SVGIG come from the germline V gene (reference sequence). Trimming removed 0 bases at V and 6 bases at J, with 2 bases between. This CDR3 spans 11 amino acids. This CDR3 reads CAWSVSGELFF. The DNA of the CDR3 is TGTGCCTGGAGTGTATCCGGGGAGCTGTTTTTT.

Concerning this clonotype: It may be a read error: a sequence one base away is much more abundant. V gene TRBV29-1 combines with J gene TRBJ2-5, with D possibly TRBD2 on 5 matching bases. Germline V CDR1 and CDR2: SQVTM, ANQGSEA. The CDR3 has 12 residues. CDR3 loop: CSVAVPSEIQYF. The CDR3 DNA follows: TGCAGCGTAGCGGTACCATCGGAGATCCAGTACTTC.

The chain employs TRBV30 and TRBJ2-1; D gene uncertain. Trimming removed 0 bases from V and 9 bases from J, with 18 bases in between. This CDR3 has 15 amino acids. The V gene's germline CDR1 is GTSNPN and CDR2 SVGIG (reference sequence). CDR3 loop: CAWSVGAEGPSEQFF. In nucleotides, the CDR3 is TGTGCCTGGAGTGTAGGCGCGGAAGGGCCGAGTGAGCAGTTCTTC.

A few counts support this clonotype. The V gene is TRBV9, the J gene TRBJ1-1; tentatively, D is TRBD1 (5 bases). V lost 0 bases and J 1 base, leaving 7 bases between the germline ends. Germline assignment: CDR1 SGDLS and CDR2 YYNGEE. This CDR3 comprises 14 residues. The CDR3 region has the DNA TGTGCCAGCAGCGTAGGGGACCAGAACACTGAAGCTTTCTTT. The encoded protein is CASSVGDQNTEAFF. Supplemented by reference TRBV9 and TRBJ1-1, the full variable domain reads DSGVTQTPKHLITATGQRVTLRCSPRSGDLSVYWYQQSLDQGLQFLIQYYNGEERAKGNILERFSAQQFPDLHSELNLSSLELGDSALYFCASSVGDQNTEAFFGQGTRLTVV.

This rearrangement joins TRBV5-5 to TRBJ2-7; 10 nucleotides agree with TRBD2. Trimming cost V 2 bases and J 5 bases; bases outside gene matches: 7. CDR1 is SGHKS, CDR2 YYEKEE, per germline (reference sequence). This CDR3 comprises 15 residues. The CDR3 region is CASSFWIAGGDEQYF. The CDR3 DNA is TGTGCCAGCAGCTTCTGGATAGCGGGGGGAGACGAGCAGTACTTC.

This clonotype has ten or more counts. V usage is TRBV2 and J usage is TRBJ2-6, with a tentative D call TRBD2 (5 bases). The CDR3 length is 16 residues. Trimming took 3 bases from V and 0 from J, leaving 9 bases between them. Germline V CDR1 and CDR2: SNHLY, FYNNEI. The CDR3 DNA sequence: TGTGCCAGCAGTGAGGAGCGGCTCTCTGGGGCCAACGTCCTGACTTTC. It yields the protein CASSEERLSGANVLTF.

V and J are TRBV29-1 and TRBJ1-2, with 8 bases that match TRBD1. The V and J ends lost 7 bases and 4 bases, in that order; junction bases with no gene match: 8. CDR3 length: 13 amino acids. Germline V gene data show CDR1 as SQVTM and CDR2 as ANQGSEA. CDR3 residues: CSATAGGTYGYTF. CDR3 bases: TGCAGCGCCACGGCAGGGGGCACCTATGGCTACACCTTC.

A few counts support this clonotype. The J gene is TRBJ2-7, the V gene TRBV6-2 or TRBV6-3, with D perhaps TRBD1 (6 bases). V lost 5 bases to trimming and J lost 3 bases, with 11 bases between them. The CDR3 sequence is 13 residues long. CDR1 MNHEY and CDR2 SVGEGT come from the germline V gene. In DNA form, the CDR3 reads TGTGCCAGCAGTCGACAGGCTTACTACGAGCAGTACTTC. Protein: CASSRQAYYEQYF.

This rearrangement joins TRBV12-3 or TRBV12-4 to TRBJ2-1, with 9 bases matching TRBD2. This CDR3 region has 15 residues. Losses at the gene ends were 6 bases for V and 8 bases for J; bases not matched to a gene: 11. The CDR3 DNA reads TGTGCCAGCAGCCCTGGGCTAGCGGGGTCGGATGAGCAGTTCTTC. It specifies CASSPGLAGSDEQFF.

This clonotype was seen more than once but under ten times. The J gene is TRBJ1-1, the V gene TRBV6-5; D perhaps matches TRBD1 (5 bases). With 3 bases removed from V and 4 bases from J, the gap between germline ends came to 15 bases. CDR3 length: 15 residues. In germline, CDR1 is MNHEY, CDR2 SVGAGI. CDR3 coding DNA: TGTGCCAGCAGTTATGCCTCAGGGCCGGGCACTGAAGCTTTCTTT. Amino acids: CASSYASGPGTEAFF.

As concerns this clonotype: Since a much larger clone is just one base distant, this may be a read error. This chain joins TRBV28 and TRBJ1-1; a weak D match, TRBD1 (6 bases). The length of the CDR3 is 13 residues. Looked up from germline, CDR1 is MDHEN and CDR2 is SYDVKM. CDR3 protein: CDSSFRTVDGTFF. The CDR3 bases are TGTGACAGCAGTTTCCGGACAGTTGACGGGACTTTCTTT.

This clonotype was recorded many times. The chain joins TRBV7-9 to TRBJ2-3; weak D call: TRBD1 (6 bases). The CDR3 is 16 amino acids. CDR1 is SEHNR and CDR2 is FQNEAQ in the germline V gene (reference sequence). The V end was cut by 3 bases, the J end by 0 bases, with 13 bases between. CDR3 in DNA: TGTGCCAGCAGCTTTGACAGGACCACTAGCACAGATACGCAGTATTTT. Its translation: CASSFDRTTSTDTQYF.

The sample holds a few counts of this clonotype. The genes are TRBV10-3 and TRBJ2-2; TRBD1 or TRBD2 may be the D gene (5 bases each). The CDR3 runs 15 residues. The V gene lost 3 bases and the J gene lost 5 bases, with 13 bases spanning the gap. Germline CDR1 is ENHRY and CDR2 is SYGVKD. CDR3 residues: CAISERDEVTGELFF. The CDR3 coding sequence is TGTGCCATCAGTGAAAGGGACGAGGTGACCGGGGAGCTGTTTTTT.

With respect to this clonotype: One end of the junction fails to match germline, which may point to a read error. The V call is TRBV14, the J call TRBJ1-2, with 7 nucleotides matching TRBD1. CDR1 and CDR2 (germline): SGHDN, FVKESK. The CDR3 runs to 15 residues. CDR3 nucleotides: TGTGCCGGCAGCCTAGGGGACAGAACTAACTATGGCTACACCTTC. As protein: CAGSLGDRTNYGYTF.

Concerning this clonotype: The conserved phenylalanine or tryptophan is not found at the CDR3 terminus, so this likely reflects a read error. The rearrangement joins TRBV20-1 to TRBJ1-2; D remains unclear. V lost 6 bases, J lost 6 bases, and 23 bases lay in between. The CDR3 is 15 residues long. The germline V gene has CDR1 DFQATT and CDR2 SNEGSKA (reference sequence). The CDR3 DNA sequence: TGCAGTGCCGCACACCCGGATGGAACCTTGCATGGCTACACCCTC. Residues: CSAAHPDGTLHGYTL.

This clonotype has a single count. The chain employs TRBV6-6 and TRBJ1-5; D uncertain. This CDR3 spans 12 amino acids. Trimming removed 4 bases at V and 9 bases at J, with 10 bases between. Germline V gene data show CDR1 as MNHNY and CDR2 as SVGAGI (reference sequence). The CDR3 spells CASSSGERPQHF. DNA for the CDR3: TGTGCCAGCAGTTCTGGTGAGCGGCCCCAGCATTTT.

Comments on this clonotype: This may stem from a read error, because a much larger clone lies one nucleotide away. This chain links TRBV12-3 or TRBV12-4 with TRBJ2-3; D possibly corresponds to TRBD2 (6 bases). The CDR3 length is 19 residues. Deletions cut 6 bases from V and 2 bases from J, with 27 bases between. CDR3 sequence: CASRSTASEGPHDTDTQYF. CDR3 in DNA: TGTGCCAGCAGGTCTACGGCTAGCGAAGGCCCACACGACACAGATACGCAGTATTTT.

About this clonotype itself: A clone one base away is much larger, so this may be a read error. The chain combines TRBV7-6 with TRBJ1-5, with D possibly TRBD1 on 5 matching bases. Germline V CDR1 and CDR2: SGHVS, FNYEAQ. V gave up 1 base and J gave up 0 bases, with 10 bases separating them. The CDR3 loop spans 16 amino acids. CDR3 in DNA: TGTGCCAGCAGCTTAGAGGGAGGACATAGCAATCAGCCCCAGCATTTT. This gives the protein CASSLEGGHSNQPQHF.

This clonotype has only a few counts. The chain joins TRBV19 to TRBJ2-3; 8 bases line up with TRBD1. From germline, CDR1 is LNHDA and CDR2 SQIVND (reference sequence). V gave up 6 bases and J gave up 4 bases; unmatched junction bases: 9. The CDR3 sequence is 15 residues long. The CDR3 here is CASSGQGWGADTQYF. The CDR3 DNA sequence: TGTGCCAGTAGCGGACAGGGATGGGGGGCAGATACGCAGTATTTT. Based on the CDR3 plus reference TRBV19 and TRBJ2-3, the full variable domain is DGGITQSPKYLFRKEGQNVTLSCEQNLNHDAMYWYRQDPGQGLRLIYYSQIVNDFQKGDIAEGYSVSREKKESFPLTVTSAQKNPTAFYLCASSGQGWGADTQYFGPGTRLTVL.

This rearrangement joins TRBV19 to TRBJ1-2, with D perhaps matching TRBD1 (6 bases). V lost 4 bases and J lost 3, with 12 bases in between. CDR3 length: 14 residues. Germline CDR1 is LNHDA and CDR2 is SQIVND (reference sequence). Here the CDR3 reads CASSTGTNYYGYTF. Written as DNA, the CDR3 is TGTGCCAGTAGTACCGGGACAAACTACTATGGCTACACCTTC.